A selection of T cell receptor beta chains follows, all from one sample in a study of radiotherapy plus CTLA-4 blockade in lung cancer. Repertoires were generated with immunoSEQ multiplex PCR, while TCRdb's copy carries only in-frame clones and drops some. The sample records roughly 53,000 clones, 80% to 90% being singletons. The sequenced sample was peripheral blood, obtained from a patient treated with radiotherapy plus ipilimumab. Receptors originate from a human donor with non-small cell lung cancer whose response to radiotherapy plus ipilimumab could not be evaluated. The conserved cysteine and the conserved F or W are not part of the CDR3 here. Each record gives: V gene, J gene, CDR3 protein.

v_gene: TRBV2
j_gene: TRBJ2-1
CDR3aa: ASSPTHYNEQF

v_gene: TRBV5-5
j_gene: TRBJ1-5
CDR3aa: ASSLAVTGNQPQH

v_gene: TRBV6-4
j_gene: TRBJ2-1
CDR3aa: ASRAVSSYNEQF

v_gene: TRBV4-1
j_gene: TRBJ2-4
CDR3aa: ASSQDLASGTALQY

v_gene: TRBV19
j_gene: TRBJ1-3
CDR3aa: ASRSRASTGNTIY

v_gene: TRBV19
j_gene: TRBJ2-7
CDR3aa: ASSIGPPYEQY

v_gene: TRBV7-9
j_gene: NA
CDR3aa: ASSSRDSPYEQY

v_gene: TRBV27
j_gene: TRBJ1-1
CDR3aa: ASSRTGPFTEAF

v_gene: TRBV5-4
j_gene: TRBJ1-1
CDR3aa: ASSSRYYTEAF

v_gene: TRBV6-6
j_gene: TRBJ2-7
CDR3aa: ASSYNRDRLSYEQY

v_gene: TRBV10-1
j_gene: TRBJ2-7
CDR3aa: ASSPWIGAYEQY

v_gene: TRBV7-2
j_gene: TRBJ2-1
CDR3aa: ASSSGSPILGYYNEQF

v_gene: TRBV7-2
j_gene: TRBJ2-5
CDR3aa: ASSLALGGPIETQY

v_gene: TRBV7-3
j_gene: TRBJ2-6
CDR3aa: ASSLGQSGANVLT

v_gene: TRBV9
j_gene: TRBJ2-1
CDR3aa: ASSVWSAEGGEQF

v_gene: TRBV27
j_gene: TRBJ2-1
CDR3aa: ASSFRQGGFSYNEQF

v_gene: TRBV25-1
j_gene: TRBJ2-2
CDR3aa: ASRAAGGPGELF

v_gene: TRBV7-9
j_gene: TRBJ2-5
CDR3aa: ASGGRDRGQWGIQETQY

v_gene: TRBV2
j_gene: TRBJ1-2
CDR3aa: ASSEQVGYGYT

v_gene: TRBV6-4
j_gene: TRBJ1-6
CDR3aa: ASSSPNGGPLH

v_gene: TRBV28
j_gene: TRBJ2-2
CDR3aa: ASSPTGDTGELF